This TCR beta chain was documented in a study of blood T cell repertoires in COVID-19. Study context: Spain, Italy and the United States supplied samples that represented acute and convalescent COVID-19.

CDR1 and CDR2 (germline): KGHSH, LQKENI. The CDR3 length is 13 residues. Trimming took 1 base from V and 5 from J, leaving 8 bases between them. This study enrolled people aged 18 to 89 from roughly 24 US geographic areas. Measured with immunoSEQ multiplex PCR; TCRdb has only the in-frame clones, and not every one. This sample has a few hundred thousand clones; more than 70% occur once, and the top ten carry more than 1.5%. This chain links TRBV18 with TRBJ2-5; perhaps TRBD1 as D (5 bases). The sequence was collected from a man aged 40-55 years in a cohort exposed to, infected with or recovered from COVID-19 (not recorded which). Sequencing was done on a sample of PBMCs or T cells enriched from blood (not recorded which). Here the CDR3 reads CASSPQGYETQYF. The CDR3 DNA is TGTGCCAGCTCACCACAGGGGTACGAGACCCAGTACTTC.